The 17 T cell receptor beta chains given below trace back to one sample, sequenced in a study of blood T cell repertoires in COVID-19. Only in-frame clones appear in the TCRdb table, and some are missing; sequencing was by immunoSEQ multiplex PCR. The table includes more than 65,000 clones, 60% to 75% detected once. Material for sequencing was peripheral blood. The receptors were gathered from a woman in her sixties or seventies with acute or convalescent COVID-19.

The chain recombines TRBV9 with TRBJ1-3; D remains unclear. CDR3 length: 15 residues. V lost 0 bases and J 2 bases, leaving 9 bases between the germline ends. Germline V gene data show CDR1 as SGDLS and CDR2 as YYNGEE. The CDR3 nucleotides read TGTGCCAGCAGCGTAGAGCCCGTCGCTGGAAACACCATATATTTT. Protein: CASSVEPVAGNTIYF.

The DNA of the CDR3 is TGTGCCAGCAGCCATCCGGGACAACAGAACACTGAAGCTTTCTTT. Its protein is CASSHPGQQNTEAFF. V is TRBV7-2 and J is TRBJ1-1; tentative D call: TRBD1 (6 bases). CDR1 is SGHTA, CDR2 FQGNSA, per germline. The V end lost 5 bases, the J end lost 1 base, and 14 bases lay between the germline ends. This CDR3 region has 15 residues.

This clone has just a few counts. CDR3 nucleotides: TGTGCCAGCAGCTTACTAGCGGGGGGAACCGGGGAGCTGTTTTTT. The encoded protein is CASSLLAGGTGELFF. The rearrangement joins TRBV5-5 to TRBJ2-2, with 12 positions matching TRBD2. The trim removed 2 bases at V and 5 bases at J, leaving 1 base unmatched. Germline values: CDR1 SGHKS, CDR2 YYEKEE (reference sequence). This CDR3 region has 15 residues.

The CDR3 region has the DNA TGTGCCAGCAGCTTAGCCCGAACAGGGGCTTACAATGAGCAGTTCTTC. It is translated as CASSLARTGAYNEQFF. The chain uses TRBV7-2 and TRBJ2-1; 7 bases are shared with TRBD1. Germline V gives CDR1 SGHTA, CDR2 FQGNSA. V was clipped by 0 bases and J by 4 bases; unmatched bases: 6. CDR3 length equals 16 residues.

The J gene is TRBJ2-3, the V gene TRBV19; 9 nucleotides line up with TRBD1. Germline V gene lookup returns CDR1 LNHDA and CDR2 SQIVND (reference sequence). V was pared by 7 bases and J by 1 base, with 6 bases of the junction left unmatched. The CDR3 has 15 amino acids. The CDR3 DNA sequence: TGTGCCAGTACCACAGGGGGCGGGGGCACAGATACGCAGTATTTT. The encoded protein is CASTTGGGGTDTQYF.

The rearrangement links TRBV2 to TRBJ2-3, with 8 bases identical to TRBD1. The CDR3 contains 15 residues. The germline V gene has CDR1 SNHLY and CDR2 FYNNEI. After removal of 5 bases from V and 6 bases from J, the junction contained 10 bases not matched to a gene. In DNA form, the CDR3 reads TGTGCCAGCAGTACGGACAGGGCCCCCGCGGATACGCAGTATTTT. Encoded protein: CASSTDRAPADTQYF.

V and J are TRBV10-3 and TRBJ1-4; 10 bases line up with TRBD1. In germline, CDR1 is ENHRY, CDR2 SYGVKD. Losses at the gene ends were 5 bases for V and 3 bases for J; bases not matched to a gene: 9. CDR3 size: 17 residues. The CDR3 region is CAISPGDRGRSNEKLFF. CDR3 bases: TGTGCCATCAGTCCTGGGGACAGGGGAAGATCTAATGAAAAACTGTTTTTT.

V and J are TRBV6-6 and TRBJ1-2, with TRBD1 matching over 7 bases. V was clipped by 5 bases and J by 8 bases; unmatched bases: 5. CDR1 is MNHNY and CDR2 is SVGAGI in the germline V gene (reference sequence). The CDR3 consists of 12 residues. The CDR3 region is CASSNRGGGYTF. Here the CDR3 DNA reads TGTGCCAGCAGTAACAGGGGAGGAGGCTACACCTTC.

This clone was picked up one time. The chain combines TRBV29-1 with TRBJ2-4, with TRBD2 as a possible D gene (6 bases). CDR3 length equals 13 residues. The germline V and J ends were trimmed by 3 bases and 1 base, with 7 bases remaining between them. Germline lookup yields CDR1 SQVTM and CDR2 ANQGSEA. Here the CDR3 DNA reads TGCAGCGTTGAGGCGGGGGCCAAAAACATTCAGTACTTC. It codes for CSVEAGAKNIQYF.

For the CDR3, the DNA is TGTGCCATCAGGAGGGGGAGCTCCTACAATGAGCAGTTCTTC. The encoded protein is CAIRRGSSYNEQFF. V gene TRBV10-3 combines with J gene TRBJ2-1; D perhaps matches TRBD1 (6 bases). This CDR3 contains 14 residues. The ends were cut back, 6 bases at V and 0 bases at J, with 9 bases in the middle. Per germline, CDR1 ENHRY and CDR2 SYGVKD.

The chain employs TRBV29-1 and TRBJ1-1; D possibly corresponds to TRBD1 (6 bases). From germline, CDR1 is SQVTM and CDR2 ANQGSEA. V lost 0 bases, J lost 7 bases, and 9 bases lay in between. The CDR3 is made up of 12 amino acids. The CDR3 region is CSVEDLQGEAFF. The CDR3 DNA reads as TGCAGCGTTGAAGATCTACAGGGTGAAGCTTTCTTT.

This clone was counted only a few times. The chain employs TRBV11-3 and TRBJ2-2; D is possibly TRBD1 (6 bases). The CDR3 covers 14 residues. Germline loops: CDR1 SGHNT, CDR2 YENEEA. Between the trimmed V and J ends, which lost 2 bases and 5 bases, there was a span of 9 bases. CDR3 bases: TGTGCCAGCAGCTTATCGAGGGGGACCGGGGAGCTGTTTTTT. Amino acids: CASSLSRGTGELFF.

This chain joins TRBV5-8 and TRBJ2-6; tentatively, D is TRBD1 (5 bases). The CDR3 loop spans 18 amino acids. CDR1 SGHTS and CDR2 YDEGEE come from the germline V gene. V was clipped by 0 bases and J by 2 bases, with 15 bases between them. The chain's CDR3 is CASSLEGREGPGANVLTF. The CDR3 nucleotides are TGTGCCAGCAGCTTGGAGGGCAGGGAAGGGCCTGGGGCCAACGTCCTGACTTTC.

The J gene is TRBJ2-7, the V gene TRBV2; TRBD1 might be the D (6 bases). In germline, CDR1 is SNHLY, CDR2 FYNNEI. The ends were cut back, 9 bases at V and 3 bases at J, with 21 bases in the middle. The CDR3 has 15 amino acids. As DNA, the CDR3 is TGTGCCAGAGAGGGCAAGGACAGTACTAACTACGAGCAGTACTTC. Translated: CAREGKDSTNYEQYF.

The V gene is TRBV2, the J gene TRBJ1-4, with D maybe TRBD1 (5 bases). CDR3 size: 15 residues. CDR1 is SNHLY, CDR2 FYNNEI, per germline. V lost 4 bases and J lost 7, with 16 bases in between. The CDR3 nucleotides are TGTGCCAGCAGTGCCTCAGGGTCCGAGTTTGAAAAACTGTTTTTT. This sequence encodes CASSASGSEFEKLFF.

The J gene is TRBJ1-6, the V gene TRBV10-3; TRBD1 agrees at 9 bases. From germline, CDR1 is ENHRY and CDR2 SYGVKD. V dropped 2 bases and J dropped 0; count of bases not matched to a gene: 2. This CDR3 region has 17 residues. Here the CDR3 reads CAISEDRGSSYNSPLHF. CDR3 nucleotides: TGTGCCATCAGTGAGGACAGGGGGAGCTCCTATAATTCACCCCTCCACTTT.

CDR3 in amino acids: CSVGRPGHPNTEAFF. CDR3 nucleotides: TGCAGCGTTGGACGACCGGGTCATCCGAACACTGAAGCTTTCTTT. The gene calls are TRBV29-1 and TRBJ1-1; no definite D call. In germline, CDR1 is SQVTM, CDR2 ANQGSEA. The CDR3 consists of 15 residues. Trimming pared 4 bases from V and 1 base from J, leaving 16 bases between.